This passage covers 3 T cell receptor beta chains from one sample sequenced in a study of blood T cell repertoires in COVID-19. Sequencing used immunoSEQ multiplex PCR; TCRdb keeps in-frame clones, though not all of them. Found here are tens of thousands of clones, 76% of them singletons; the top ten hold approximately 20%. The sample was peripheral blood. These receptors came from a man in his forties or fifties with active or convalescent COVID-19.

This chain uses TRBV18 with TRBJ2-1; D not certain. The CDR3 has 13 amino acids. The ends were cut back, 0 bases at V and 6 bases at J, with 6 bases in the middle. CDR1 KGHSH and CDR2 LQKENI come from the germline V gene. The CDR3 is CASSPPSFNEQFF. CDR3 nucleotide sequence: TGTGCCAGCTCACCACCTAGCTTCAATGAGCAGTTCTTC. Drawing the rest from reference TRBV18 and TRBJ2-1, the complete variable domain is NAGVMQNPRHLVRRRGQEARLRCSPMKGHSHVYWYRQLPEEGLKFMVYLQKENIIDESGMPKERFSAEFPKEGPSILRIQQVVRGDSAAYFCASSPPSFNEQFFGPGTRLTVL.

This clone is deemed medium-sized. The chain is built from TRBV4-2 and TRBJ1-2; 7 bases map to TRBD1. The junction had 1 base not matched to a gene; V was cut back by 4 bases and J by 8 bases. CDR1 and CDR2 (germline): LGHNA, YNFKEQ. CDR3 length: 11 residues. Here the CDR3 DNA reads TGTGCCAGCAGCCGGGACAGAGGCTACACCTTC. Encoded protein: CASSRDRGYTF.

The chain recombines TRBV9 with TRBJ2-7; TRBD1 agrees at 8 bases. The ends lost 0 bases at V and 3 bases at J; junction bases unmatched: 2. This CDR3 has 14 amino acids. The V gene's germline CDR1 is SGDLS and CDR2 YYNGEE. The CDR3 nucleotides are TGTGCCAGCAGCGTAGGGACAGGGCGCTACGAGCAGTACTTC. Translation gives CASSVGTGRYEQYF. Looking up the rest from reference TRBV9 and TRBJ2-7 gives the full variable domain: DSGVTQTPKHLITATGQRVTLRCSPRSGDLSVYWYQQSLDQGLQFLIQYYNGEERAKGNILERFSAQQFPDLHSELNLSSLELGDSALYFCASSVGTGRYEQYFGPGTRLTVT.